Below, one T cell receptor beta chain is given with its context. The antigen this receptor binds is unknown. No base-level quality is on record; no much larger clone is a single base apart. The collaborating institutions used their own protocols to collect whole blood in K2EDTA tubes. For TCRbeta analysis, collaborators shipped samples as frozen whole blood, isolated PBMCs, or DNA extracted from either of those sample types. This entry comes from a study of blood T cell repertoires in COVID-19 (dated by TCRdb to the early 2020s). A note on the overall study: The collaborator samples originated in the United States, Italy and Spain and spanned the acute and convalescent phases of COVID-19. The material from the prospective study consisted of cDNA or gDNA derived from T cells, B-cell-depleted T cells, or PBMCs. The dataset comprised deeply sampled blood TCRbeta repertoires from subjects exposed to, actively infected with, or recovered from COVID-19. The repertoires were released in a freely available public database meant as a resource for research on the immune response to SARS-CoV-2. The samples were drawn from two sources: the first 160 participants of the ongoing ImmuneRACE study, and fewer than 1,500 subjects contributed by 6 global collaborators. The sample metadata nearly always contained a de-identified subject ID, COVID-19 status, age in years and sex. HLA class I and class II types, where available, came from metadata supplied by the sample provider rather than from assay-based typing. Broad study findings and their caveats: The quantity of clinical and demographic metadata differed by source and by participant and was supplied without curation.

Trimming accounts for 5 bases at V and 1 base at J, while the number of junction bases matched to no gene is 7. The CDR3 spans 16 residues, from the cysteine through the phenylalanine. Only the CDR3 part of the read is kept: 48 bases, read in frame from the first base. Sequences WSHSY (CDR1) and SAAADI (CDR2) are obtained from the germline V gene. The immunoSEQ Assay, a bias-controlled multiplex PCR, was used to amplify TCRbeta CDR3 regions from genomic DNA. The study's own analysis went as follows. Within the assay, amplification of reference gene primers was used to estimate how many nucleated cells each sample contained. Sequence reads were collapsed and filtered to measure the absolute abundance of every unique TCRbeta CDR3 rearrangement. For each sample, productive Simpson clonality was calculated as the square root of Simpson's diversity index over productive rearrangements. The source is immuneACCESS, and TCRdb retained only in-frame sequences with V and J called. Part of the clones is not carried over; for the studies checked, unresolved V genes explain less than half of this, and the remainder is unexplained. Clone size and the V and J calls come from that table; the DNA yielded D and trimming. The sample includes 100,000 to 150,000 clones, with approximately 80% observed a single time. Together, the top ten hold around 1.9% of the sample.

The sample taken for sequencing was peripheral blood. This TCR was sampled from a man aged 70-80 years with acute or convalescent COVID-19. The sequence is built from TRBV10-2 and TRBJ2-3; 9 bases in the middle match TRBD1. The nucleotide sequence reads as follows: TGCGCCAGCAGTCCTAGGACAGGGGTGCGCACAGATACGCAGTATTTT. It codes for CASSPRTGVRTDTQYF.